This T cell receptor (beta chain) came from a study of T-cell reconstitution after alpha-beta-depleted transplantation in children. The TCRbeta library was prepared with unique molecular identifiers. Each CDR3 protein is one row after TCRdb ran MiXCR on the PCR reads. The sample has 150,000 to 250,000 distinct CDR3 sequences, approximately 14% seen once. The CDR3 is 16 residues long. V was pared by 5 bases and J by 1 base, with 10 bases of the junction left unmatched. Germline V gives CDR1 SGHAT, CDR2 FQNNGV. The rearrangement uses TRBV11-2 and TRBJ2-5; TRBD1 agrees at 7 bases. The sequence came from a human donor who donated a stem cell graft to a child with acute lymphoblastic leukemia. Source: PBMCs from the stem cell graft donor, taken from the stem cell graft. CDR3 loop: CASSLYADRSQETQYF. DNA of the CDR3: TGTGCCAGCAGCCTTTACGCGGACAGGTCCCAAGAGACCCAGTACTTC.